The T cell receptor (beta chain) under discussion was sequenced for a study of T cell responses to AZD1222 COVID-19 vaccine. Across the study: The analysis combined second doses at about 4 or about 12 weeks. Study findings and constraints: Most donors were white British, females outnumbered males, and clonal diversity was possibly underestimated. Unmutated variant regions are reportedly targeted by nearly half of spike-specific TCRs. Only six or seven AZD1222 recipients tested seropositive at baseline.

Germline V lookup: CDR1 SGHTA, CDR2 FQGNSA. V lost 4 bases and J lost 2, with 13 bases in between. The CDR3 loop spans 15 amino acids. To note about this clone: The antigen remains undetermined.

Generated by immunoSEQ multiplex PCR, the TCRdb table keeps only in-frame clones and is missing some. The sample gives around 170,000 clones, approximately 89% of which show up once; approximately 4.8% is in the top ten. The receptor's source is an adult in good health. The gene calls are TRBV7-2 and TRBJ2-3, with D possibly matching TRBD2 (6 bases). Here the sequenced sample was peripheral blood, taken on day 0 of AZD1222 vaccination. DNA for the CDR3: TGTGCCAGCAGCTCGGGAGTTGGGGCCACAGATACGCAGTATTTT. This sequence encodes CASSSGVGATDTQYF. Together with reference TRBV7-2 and TRBJ2-3, the CDR3 gives the full variable domain: GAGVSQSPSNKVTEKGKDVELRCDPISGHTALYWYRQSLGQGLEFLIYFQGNSAPDKSGLPSDRFSAERTGGSVSTLTIQRTQQEDSAVYLCASSSGVGATDTQYFGPGTRLTVL.